This T cell receptor (beta chain) comes out of a study of cytomegalovirus exposure and HLA in healthy donors. In the PCR, 60 Vbeta and 13 Jbeta primers were used. Assay used: immunoSEQ multiplex PCR; TCRdb lists only in-frame clones, some missing. The repertoire includes fewer than 250,000 clones, 65% to 80% of them detected once, and roughly a sixth sits in the top ten. Germline CDR1 and CDR2: SGHDT and YYEEEE. The ends were cut back, 3 bases at V and 2 bases at J, with 6 bases in the middle. CDR3 length equals 13 residues. This clone occurred once. The material sequenced was PBMCs. The genes are TRBV5-6 and TRBJ2-1, with a possible D match to TRBD2 (5 bases). This TCR derives from a man aged 35 to 55 in good health and CMV-seronegative. For the CDR3, the DNA is TGTGCCAGCAGCTCTAGCCCCTACAATGAGCAGTTCTTC. This codes for CASSSSPYNEQFF.